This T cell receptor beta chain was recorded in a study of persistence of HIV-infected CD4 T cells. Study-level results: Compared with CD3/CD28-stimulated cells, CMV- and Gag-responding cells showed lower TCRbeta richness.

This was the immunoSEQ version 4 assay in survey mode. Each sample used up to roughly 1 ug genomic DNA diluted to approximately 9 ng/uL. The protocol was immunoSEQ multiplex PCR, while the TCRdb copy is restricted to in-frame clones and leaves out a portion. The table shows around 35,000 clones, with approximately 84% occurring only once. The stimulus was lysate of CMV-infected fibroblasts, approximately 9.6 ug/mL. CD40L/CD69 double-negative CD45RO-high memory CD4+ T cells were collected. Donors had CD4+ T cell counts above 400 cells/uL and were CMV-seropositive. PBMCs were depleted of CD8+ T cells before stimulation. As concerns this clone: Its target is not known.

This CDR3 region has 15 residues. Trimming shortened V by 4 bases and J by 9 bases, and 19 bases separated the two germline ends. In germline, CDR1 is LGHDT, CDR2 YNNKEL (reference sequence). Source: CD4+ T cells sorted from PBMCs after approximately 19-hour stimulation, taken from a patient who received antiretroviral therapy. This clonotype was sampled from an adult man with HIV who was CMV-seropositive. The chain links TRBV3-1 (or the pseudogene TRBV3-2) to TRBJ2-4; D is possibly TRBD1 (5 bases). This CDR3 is CASSPSRRLRGIQYF. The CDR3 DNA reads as TGTGCCAGCAGCCCCTCAAGGCGTCTTAGGGGCATTCAGTACTTC.